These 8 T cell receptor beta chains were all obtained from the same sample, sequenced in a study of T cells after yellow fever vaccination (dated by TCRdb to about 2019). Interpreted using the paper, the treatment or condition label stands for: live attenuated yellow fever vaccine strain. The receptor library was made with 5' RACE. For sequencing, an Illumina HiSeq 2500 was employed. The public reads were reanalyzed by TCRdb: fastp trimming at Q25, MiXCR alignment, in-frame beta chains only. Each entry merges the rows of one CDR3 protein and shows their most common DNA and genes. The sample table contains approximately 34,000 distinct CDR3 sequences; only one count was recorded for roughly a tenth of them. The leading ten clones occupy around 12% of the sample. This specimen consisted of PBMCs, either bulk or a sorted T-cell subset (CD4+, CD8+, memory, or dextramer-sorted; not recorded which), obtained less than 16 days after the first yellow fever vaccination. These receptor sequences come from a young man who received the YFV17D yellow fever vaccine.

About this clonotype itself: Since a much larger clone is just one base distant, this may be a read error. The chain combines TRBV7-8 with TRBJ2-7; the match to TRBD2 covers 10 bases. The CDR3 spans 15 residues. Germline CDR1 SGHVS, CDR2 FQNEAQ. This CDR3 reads CASSLELAGVDEQNF. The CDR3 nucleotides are TGTGCCAGCAGCTTAGAGCTAGCGGGGGTTGACGAGCAGAACTTC.

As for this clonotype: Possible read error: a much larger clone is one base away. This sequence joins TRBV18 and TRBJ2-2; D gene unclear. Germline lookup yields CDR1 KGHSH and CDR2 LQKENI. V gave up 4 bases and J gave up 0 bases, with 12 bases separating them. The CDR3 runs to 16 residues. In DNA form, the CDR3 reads TGTGCCAGCTCACTTGCTATCGGAACGAACACCGGGGAGCTGTTTTTT. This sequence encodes CASSLAIGTNTGELFF. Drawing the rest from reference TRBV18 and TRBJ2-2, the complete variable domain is NAGVMQNPRHLVRRRGQEARLRCSPMKGHSHVYWYRQLPEEGLKFMVYLQKENIIDESGMPKERFSAEFPKEGPSILRIQQVVRGDSAAYFCASSLAIGTNTGELFFGEGSRLTVL.

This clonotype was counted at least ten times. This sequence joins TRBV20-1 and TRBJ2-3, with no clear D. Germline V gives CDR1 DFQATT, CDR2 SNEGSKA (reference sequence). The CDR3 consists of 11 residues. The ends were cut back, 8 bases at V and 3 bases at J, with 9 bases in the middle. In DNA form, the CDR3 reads TGCAGTTGCCGGCCGACAGATACGCAGTATTTT. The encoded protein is CSCRPTDTQYF.

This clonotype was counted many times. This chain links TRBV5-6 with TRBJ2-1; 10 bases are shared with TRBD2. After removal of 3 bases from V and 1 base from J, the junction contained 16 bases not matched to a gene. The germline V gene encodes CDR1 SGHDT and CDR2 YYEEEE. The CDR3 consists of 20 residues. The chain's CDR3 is CASSSMFGGSGGPSYNEQFF. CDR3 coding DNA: TGTGCCAGCAGCTCGATGTTCGGCGGTAGCGGGGGGCCTTCCTACAATGAGCAGTTCTTC.

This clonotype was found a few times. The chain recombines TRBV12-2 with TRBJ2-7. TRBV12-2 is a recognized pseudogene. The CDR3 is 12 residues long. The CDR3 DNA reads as TGTGCAAGTCGCTTACACTCCTACGAGCAGTACGTC. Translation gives CASRLHSYEQYV.

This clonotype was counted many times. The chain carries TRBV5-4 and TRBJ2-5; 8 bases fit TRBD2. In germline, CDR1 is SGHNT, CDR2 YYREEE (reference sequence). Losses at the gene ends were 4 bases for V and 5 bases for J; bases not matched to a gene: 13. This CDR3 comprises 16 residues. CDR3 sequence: CASSPGGSRASETQYF. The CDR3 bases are TGTGCCAGCAGCCCGGGGGGGTCGAGGGCATCGGAGACCCAGTACTTC.

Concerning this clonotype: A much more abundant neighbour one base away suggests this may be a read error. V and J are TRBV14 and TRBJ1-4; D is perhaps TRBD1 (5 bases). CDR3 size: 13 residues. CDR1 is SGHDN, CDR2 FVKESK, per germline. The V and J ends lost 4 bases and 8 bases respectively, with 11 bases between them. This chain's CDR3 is CASSRDQREKLFF. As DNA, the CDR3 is TGTGCCAGCAGCCGGGACCAGCGAGAAAAACTGTTTTTT.

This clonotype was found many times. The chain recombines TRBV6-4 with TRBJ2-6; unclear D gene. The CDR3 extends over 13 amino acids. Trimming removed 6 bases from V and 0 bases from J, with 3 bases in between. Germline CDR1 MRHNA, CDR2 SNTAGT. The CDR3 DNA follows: TGTGCCAGCAGCTCCTCTGGGGCCAACGTCCTGACTTTC. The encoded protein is CASSSSGANVLTF.